Following are 19 T cell receptor beta chains from one sample sequenced in a study of T cells in Graves' hyperthyroidism and ophthalmopathy. The TCR beta CDR3 regions underwent amplification using RNA transcripts as the source. Primed by the HTBI set, a first-round RT-PCR was run on the TCR CDR3. MiXCR was run by TCRdb on the multiplex PCR reads, yielding one entry per CDR3 protein. In the table there are 600,000 to 850,000 distinct CDR3 sequences, under 20% of which are singletons. The sample consisted of blood. These receptors all stem from a woman between 45 and 60 years old with Graves' hyperthyroidism that later progressed to Graves' ophthalmopathy.

V usage is TRBV5-1 and J usage is TRBJ1-6, with a tentative D call TRBD1 (5 bases). V was pared by 4 bases and J by 10 bases, with 15 bases between. There are 14 residues in the CDR3. Germline CDR1 and CDR2: SGHRS and YFSETQ. The CDR3 coding sequence is TGCGCCAGCAGCCCGGAGGGGAGGGAGTCACCCCTCCACTTT. It encodes CASSPEGRESPLHF.

This clonotype was found many times. The chain employs TRBV3-1 and TRBJ1-2; a possible D gene is TRBD1 (5 bases). This CDR3 spans 14 amino acids. The V gene lost 3 bases and the J gene lost 8 bases, with 16 bases spanning the gap. Germline V CDR1 and CDR2: LGHDT, YNNKEL (reference sequence). The CDR3 is CASSQLAGMAGYTF. CDR3 bases: TGTGCCAGCAGCCAGCTAGCAGGGATGGCCGGCTACACCTTC.

The chain has TRBV7-9 and TRBJ1-1, with 7 nucleotides matching TRBD1. The CDR3 runs 15 residues. CDR1 is SEHNR, CDR2 FQNEAQ, per germline (reference sequence). V was pared by 5 bases and J by 0 bases, with 6 bases of the junction left unmatched. CDR3 residues: CASSRDSQMNTEAFF. The DNA of the CDR3 is TGTGCCAGCAGCCGGGACAGCCAAATGAACACTGAAGCTTTCTTT.

This clonotype has at least ten counts. V is TRBV12-3 or TRBV12-4 and J is TRBJ1-5; 10 bases match TRBD1. The length of the CDR3 is 14 residues. The junction had 3 bases not matched to a gene; V was cut back by 5 bases and J by 5 bases. CDR3 loop: CASSPTGGYQPQHF. DNA of the CDR3: TGTGCCAGCAGTCCGACAGGGGGCTATCAGCCCCAGCATTTT.

This clonotype was observed at least ten times. This chain links TRBV18 with TRBJ1-1, with 7 bases that match TRBD1. The V gene end was trimmed by 10 bases and the J gene end by 0 bases; junction bases not matched to a gene: 5. CDR1 KGHSH and CDR2 LQKENI come from the germline V gene. The CDR3 spans 13 residues. CDR3 loop: CATQGQMNTEAFF. The DNA of the CDR3 is TGTGCCACCCAGGGACAGATGAACACTGAAGCTTTCTTT.

This chain links TRBV13 with TRBJ2-1, with TRBD2 identical over 7 bases. The CDR3 extends over 16 amino acids. Germline trimming cut 6 bases from V and 8 bases from J; bases unmatched to any gene: 16. Per the germline V gene, CDR1 is PRHDT and CDR2 is FYEKMQ (reference sequence). The CDR3 region has the DNA TGTGCCAGCAGATTATACGGGGGGTTTGGTGGCGATGAGCAGTTCTTC. The encoded protein is CASRLYGGFGGDEQFF.

CDR3 sequence: CASSEGTGTGVFYEQYF. CDR3 coding DNA: TGTGCCAGCAGCGAGGGAACCGGGACAGGGGTATTCTACGAGCAGTACTTC. The chain has TRBV7-9 and TRBJ2-7; 10 bases line up with TRBD1. The V gene's germline CDR1 is SEHNR and CDR2 FQNEAQ (reference sequence). The CDR3 is 17 residues long. Trimming cost V 5 bases and J 3 bases; bases outside gene matches: 13. Full variable domain (outside the CDR3, taken from reference TRBV7-9 and TRBJ2-7): DTGVSQNPRHKITKRGQNVTFRCDPISEHNRLYWYRQTLGQGPEFLTYFQNEAQLEKSRLLSDRFSAERPKGSFSTLEIQRTEQGDSAMYLCASSEGTGTGVFYEQYFGPGTRLTVT.

This clonotype was counted ten times or more. The chain combines TRBV6-2 or TRBV6-3 with TRBJ1-1; D not resolved. CDR1 and CDR2 (germline): MNHEY, SVGEGT. The CDR3 is 12 amino acids. V was clipped by 2 bases and J by 7 bases, with 8 bases between them. For the CDR3, the DNA is TGTGCCAGCAGTTACCGGGCGGTTGAAGCTTTCTTT. Its translation: CASSYRAVEAFF.

This clonotype was seen ten or more times. The rearrangement joins TRBV12-3 or TRBV12-4 to TRBJ1-6, with 7 positions matching TRBD1. There are 16 residues in the CDR3. V dropped 7 bases and J dropped 3; count of bases not matched to a gene: 9. DNA of the CDR3: TGTGCCAGCACCACTCAGGGGGGGGTCTATAATTCACCCCTCCACTTT. It specifies CASTTQGGVYNSPLHF.

This clonotype was seen ten or more times. V is TRBV10-3 and J is TRBJ2-5; no clear D. V lost 2 bases and J 1 base, leaving 8 bases between the germline ends. Germline CDR1 ENHRY, CDR2 SYGVKD. CDR3 length: 14 residues. The CDR3 nucleotides are TGTGCCATCAGTGAGACGACTGGCCAAGAGACCCAGTACTTC. Translated, it gives CAISETTGQETQYF.

There are many counts of this clonotype. The chain carries TRBV5-1 and TRBJ1-2; no definite D call. Trimming pared 2 bases from V and 3 bases from J, leaving 14 bases between. The germline V gene encodes CDR1 SGHRS and CDR2 YFSETQ. The CDR3 spans 15 residues. The chain's CDR3 is CASSLRSADDYGYTF. The CDR3 coding sequence is TGCGCCAGCAGCTTAAGGTCAGCCGACGACTATGGCTACACCTTC.

Notes on this clonotype: One junction end disagrees with the germline gene, perhaps due to a read error. The chain combines TRBV20-1 with TRBJ1-1; no firm D call. Germline V CDR1 and CDR2: DFQATT, SNEGSKA (reference sequence). The CDR3 contains 15 residues. The CDR3 DNA sequence: TGCAATGCTAGGAGAGGGTTTGAGATGAACACTGAAGCTTTCTTT. It codes for CNARRGFEMNTEAFF.

This clonotype was seen ten or more times. The rearrangement uses TRBV11-2 and TRBJ2-7; D gene unclear. The CDR3 sequence is 14 residues long. The V end lost 5 bases, the J end lost 2 bases, and 13 bases lay between the germline ends. Germline V gene lookup returns CDR1 SGHAT and CDR2 FQNNGV. CDR3 in DNA: TGTGCCAGCAGCCACGACATGGACCCCTACGAGCAGTACTTC. Translating it yields CASSHDMDPYEQYF. Looking up the rest from reference TRBV11-2 and TRBJ2-7 gives the full variable domain: EAGVAQSPRYKIIEKRQSVAFWCNPISGHATLYWYQQILGQGPKLLIQFQNNGVVDDSQLPKDRFSAERLKGVDSTLKIQPAKLEDSAVYLCASSHDMDPYEQYFGPGTRLTVT.

This clonotype occurred many times. J is TRBJ1-6 and V is TRBV12-3 or TRBV12-4, with D possibly being TRBD1 (5 bases). Trimming took 1 base from V and 7 from J, leaving 8 bases between them. This CDR3 is built from 14 residues. The CDR3 reads CASSLETENSPLHF. Written as DNA, the CDR3 is TGTGCCAGCAGTTTAGAGACAGAGAATTCACCCCTCCACTTT.

The gene calls are TRBV11-2 and TRBJ2-7, with 9 bases lining up with TRBD2. V lost 1 base, J lost 3 bases, and 4 bases stayed unmatched. Germline V CDR1 and CDR2: SGHAT, FQNNGV. The CDR3 spans 15 residues. This CDR3 reads CASSLGLAEIYEQYF. The CDR3 nucleotides read TGTGCCAGCAGCTTAGGACTAGCGGAGATCTACGAGCAGTACTTC.

Of note for this clonotype: One junction end disagrees with the germline gene, perhaps due to a read error. V is TRBV7-8 and J is TRBJ2-1; possible D gene TRBD2, 5 bases. This CDR3 has 15 residues. Germline V gene lookup returns CDR1 SGHVS and CDR2 FQNEAQ. The CDR3 DNA reads as TGTGCCAACAGCCAGCTACGGGGCTCCTACAATGAGCAGTTCTTC. Its protein product is CANSQLRGSYNEQFF.

For this clonotype: A much bigger clone sits one base away, suggesting this may be a read error. The chain is built from TRBV5-1 and TRBJ2-7; 8 bases are shared with TRBD2. The CDR3 contains 14 residues. The V gene end was trimmed by 4 bases and the J gene end by 3 bases; junction bases not matched to a gene: 6. Germline V CDR1 and CDR2: SGHRS, YFSETQ. Here the CDR3 reads CASSPQRGGYEQYF. DNA of the CDR3: TGCGCCAGCAGCCCCCAACGGGGGGGCTACGAGCAGTACTTC.

As for this clonotype: A clone one base away is much larger, so this may be a read error. The genes are TRBV6-1 and TRBJ1-1; D may be TRBD1 (6 bases). This CDR3 is 14 amino acids long. The germline gives CDR1 MNHNS, CDR2 SASEGT. CDR3 coding DNA: TGTGCCAGCAGTCCCCAGGGGCTCGTCGCTGAAGCTTCCTTT. Translation: CASSPQGLVAEASF.

The sample holds a few counts of this clonotype. This chain links TRBV10-1 with TRBJ2-2; D ambiguous. From germline, CDR1 is WNHNN and CDR2 SYGVQD (reference sequence). V lost 4 bases, J lost 6 bases, and 6 bases lay in between. This CDR3 spans 12 amino acids. The CDR3 bases are TGCGCCAGCAGTGTAAGGGCCGGGGAGCTGTTTTTT. Protein product: CASSVRAGELFF.